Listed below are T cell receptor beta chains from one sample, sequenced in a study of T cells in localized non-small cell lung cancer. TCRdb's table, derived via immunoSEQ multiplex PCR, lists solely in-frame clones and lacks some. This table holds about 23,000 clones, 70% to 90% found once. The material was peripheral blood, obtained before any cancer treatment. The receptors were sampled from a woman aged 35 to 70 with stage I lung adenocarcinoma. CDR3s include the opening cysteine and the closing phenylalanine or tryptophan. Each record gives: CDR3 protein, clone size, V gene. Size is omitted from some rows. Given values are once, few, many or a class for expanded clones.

CASSLGTANTEAFF NA TRBV7-2
CSVEGLIRREQFF NA TRBV29-1
CASSVVAGGNTGELFF few TRBV9
CSVEPYVGGRTDTQYF once TRBV29-1
CAASLGPNYEQYF NA TRBV27
CASSFRSAGSYEQYF NA TRBV5-5
CASIPAGAQETQYF NA TRBV2
CASSPAGGLYNEQFF NA TRBV7-3
CASSELGRDQPQHF NA TRBV2
CASSVTSGASLNTDTQYF NA TRBV9
CASSLGGVNTEAFF NA TRBV5-1
CASSFRQGESSGANVLTF few TRBV7-9
CASSPVNTGELFF NA TRBV7-2
CASSEGLAGGPETQYF NA TRBV5-4
CASSLAPTSGDEQFF NA TRBV7-2
CASSQSPFNEQFF NA TRBV28
CASSEELAGSYNEQFF once TRBV6-1
CASSVGASGQFLTGELFF NA TRBV9
CASTVQNTIYF NA TRBV2
CAWSKNRGDLTEAFF NA TRBV30
CASSLGAGGTYEQYF once TRBV7-2
CASSQDSGAGGHEQFF few TRBV4-3
CASSQGFSGTGNTIYF NA TRBV4-3
CASSPGLAGEETQYF NA TRBV9
CASSLGVVGGSGGYTF few TRBV7-8
CASSSYGNTEAFF NA TRBV7-9
CASQPTGRGYYGYTF NA TRBV6-5
CASSLGDSGNTIYF NA TRBV7-9
CASSPSGAYDTQYF NA TRBV18
CASSFGGLGANVLTF NA TRBV7-9
CASSLVGGGAYNEQFF NA TRBV7-9
CASSLSDRGPQPQHF NA TRBV5-5
CASSLATNILGELFF once TRBV7-8
CASSALDRGLEQYF NA TRBV10-2
CASSTGGAGEKLFF once TRBV7-8
CASSQGGTTGFSRETQYF NA TRBV4-1
CASSHLGDRVDYGYTF NA TRBV4-2
CASSLTVDIQYF NA TRBV7-2
CASSTHGKSSYNSPLHF once TRBV19
CASSLFRDTEAFF few TRBV7-3
CASSASENTEAFF NA TRBV6-4
CASSSLATYEQYF NA TRBV7-9
CASSGSGHPSTDTQYF NA TRBV19
CASSSGLKRGYTEAFF NA TRBV7-9
CASSQATGGQGRYGYTF once TRBV4-2
CASSPPGTGVLGYTF NA TRBV5-1
CASSGGGRGEQYF NA TRBV2
CASSYGQGIDQPQHF NA TRBV6-5
CASPKEGQGVYGYTF NA TRBV10-1
CASRRGGSTDTQYF NA TRBV6-5
CASSLTGGLAGGPQETQYF NA TRBV11-1
CAWSLPAEAFF NA TRBV30
CASSIRPRQGKPNTGELFF few TRBV9
CASSVGEWNQPQHF NA TRBV9
CASSTPLGFPQYF NA TRBV27
CASSLVTSGNEQFF NA TRBV7-8
CSVDMRERGGSYEQYF NA TRBV29-1